This section outlines one TCR beta chain sequence together with its context. The source of the sample is a study of CD8 T cells in ankylosing spondylitis. TCRdb reprocessed the 5' RACE reads with MiXCR, giving one entry per CDR3 protein. The sample has about 300,000 distinct CDR3 sequences; around 10% are singletons. The clonotype originates from a female donor with ankylosing spondylitis or in good health (not recorded which). Sequenced material: blood, either unsorted or a sorted T cell fraction (not recorded which).

The CDR3 sequence: CATSRGSGSTSTDTQYF. CDR3 in DNA: TGTGCCACCAGCAGAGGATCCGGATCAACTAGCACAGATACGCAGTATTTT. The chain employs TRBV15 and TRBJ2-3; D is uncertain. The CDR3 totals 17 residues. Per germline, CDR1 LNHNV and CDR2 YYDKDF (reference sequence). V was pared by 1 base and J by 0 bases, with 14 bases between.